This TCR beta chain is drawn from a study of CD8 T cells in ankylosing spondylitis. Study-wide results and limits: What seemed typical of ankylosing spondylitis blood was a TCR beta motif built from several highly homologous variants. Disease-linked clones were reportedly significantly enriched in matched ankylosing spondylitis synovial fluid. Disease-linked clones were CD8+ and relatively rare in peripheral blood.

The junction had 11 bases not matched to a gene; V was cut back by 3 bases and J by 0 bases. CDR1 is DFQATT and CDR2 is SNEGSKA in the germline V gene (reference sequence). This CDR3 contains 18 residues. TCRdb itself ran the 5' RACE reads through MiXCR, one entry per CDR3 protein. This sample carries 200,000 or so distinct CDR3 sequences, roughly 18% of them seen once, and the ten largest clones take around 4.1%. This clonotype appeared many times. Its antigen is unknown. The chain is built from TRBV20-1 and TRBJ2-3, with TRBD2 matching over 11 bases. The origin of this receptor is a male donor aged 10-30 years with ankylosing spondylitis or in good health (not recorded which). Material: blood, either unsorted or a sorted T cell fraction (not recorded which). DNA for the CDR3: TGCAGTGCTAGTCCTATATTGGGACTAGCGGTTAGCACAGATACGCAGTATTTT. It codes for CSASPILGLAVSTDTQYF.